The clone carrying this TCR beta chain appeared once. Its cognate antigen is unknown. This specimen comes from a study of cytomegalovirus exposure and HLA in healthy donors. In the study overall: Most donors, around 81% of over 350 genotyped, fell in the Caucasian-associated ancestry cluster. The study's findings and limits: Sequencing artifact likely explains a cluster of highly shared sequence variants.

V gave up 4 bases and J gave up 15 bases; unmatched junction bases: 8. Germline assignment: CDR1 MNHEY and CDR2 SMNVEV (reference sequence). The CDR3 is made up of 12 amino acids. Use of 60 Vbeta and 13 Jbeta primers characterized the PCR. Clones were read by immunoSEQ multiplex PCR, and TCRdb kept only the in-frame ones, dropping some. In the table there are about 130,000 clones, roughly 85% of which are singletons. J is TRBJ2-1 and V is TRBV27; 8 positions match TRBD2. The source is a boy between 10 and 17 years old in good health and CMV-seronegative. The sample taken for sequencing was PBMCs. In DNA, the CDR3 is TGTGCCAGCAGTTCATGGGGGACTAGGACGTTCTTC. It is translated as CASSSWGTRTFF.